These T cell receptor beta chains were read from a single sample in a study of response to subunit inactivated influenza vaccine. MiXCR, run by TCRdb on the RT-PCR reads, gives a single entry per CDR3 protein. Of some 180,000 distinct CDR3 sequences listed, around 8.8% are singletons. Specimen: non-naive T cells sorted from PBMCs, collected on the day of vaccination. These TCRs come from a man aged 50 or older who received an inactivated influenza vaccine. CDR3s include the opening cysteine and the closing phenylalanine or tryptophan. D genes are given only for firm matches. Clone size is given for some rows only: seen once, a few or many times, or a class if the clone is expanded.

cdr3_nt cdr3_aa j_call v_call d_call clone_size
TGCGCCAGCAGCCAAGGGATTTTCAGGACAGGGACCCGGAACACTGAAGCTTTCTTT CASSQGIFRTGTRNTEAFF TRBJ1-1 TRBV4-1 TRBD1 many
TGTGCCAGCAGTCTTCTCAACTACAGGGTCCGTCGGGAGACCCAGTACTTC CASSLLNYRVRRETQYF TRBJ2-5 TRBV6-1 - few
TGTGCCAGCAGCGAAACCGGGACTAGCGACTACGAGCAGTACTTC CASSETGTSDYEQYF TRBJ2-7 TRBV9 TRBD2 -
TGTGCCATCAGTACTAGTTCGAACACCGGGGAGCTGTTTTTT CAISTSSNTGELFF TRBJ2-2 TRBV10-3 - few
TGCGCCAGCAGCGCCGGGACTAGCAACACCGGGGAGCTGTTTTTT CASSAGTSNTGELFF TRBJ2-2 TRBV5-1 TRBD2 many
TGTGCCACCCAGAGGACAGGGGACGTGAACACTGAAGCTTTCTTT CATQRTGDVNTEAFF TRBJ1-1 TRBV10-3 TRBD1 few
TGCAGTGCACCCTCAGGGCCTAACTCTAATGCCCAGCATTTT CSAPSGPNSNAQHF TRBJ1-5 TRBV20-1 - few
TGTGCCAGCAGCGCCGGGACAGGGGGAGGAGATACGCAGTATTTT CASSAGTGGGDTQYF TRBJ2-3 TRBV5-4 TRBD1 -
TGCAGTGCGGATGGCGGGACAGGCTATGGCTACACCTTC CSADGGTGYGYTF TRBJ1-2 TRBV20-1 TRBD1 few
TGCGCCAGCAGCTTTAGCGGGAGGATCAATGAGCAGTTCTTC CASSFSGRINEQFF TRBJ2-1 TRBV5-1 TRBD2 -
TGTGCCAGCAGGACGGCTGGAAACACCATATATTTT CASRTAGNTIYF TRBJ1-3 TRBV5-5 - many
TGCGCCAGCAGCCCGGGACTTACCAATGAGCAGTTCTTC CASSPGLTNEQFF TRBJ2-1 TRBV5-1 - -
TGTGCCAGCAATAGGGACAGGGGGCGCGAGCAGTACTTC CASNRDRGREQYF TRBJ2-7 TRBV2 TRBD1 -
TGTGCCAGCAGCTCCGGGACAGGGGCCTACGAGCAGTACTTC CASSSGTGAYEQYF TRBJ2-7 TRBV7-6 TRBD1 many
TGTGCCAGCAGTGAAAACAGGGCTCAGCCCCAGCATTTT CASSENRAQPQHF TRBJ1-5 TRBV6-1 - few
TGTGCCAGCATGGGATCTCAAGAGACCCAGTACTTC CASMGSQETQYF TRBJ2-5 TRBV6-2/TRBV6-3 - -
TGCGCCAGCAGTATAGCGGGGCCGTGGGATACGCAGTATTTT CASSIAGPWDTQYF TRBJ2-3 TRBV10-2 TRBD2 few
TGTGCCAGCAGTGGGGGGGGGGCAGCAGATACGCAGTATTTT CASSGGGAADTQYF TRBJ2-3 TRBV12-3/TRBV12-4 - few
TGCAGCGTTTTAGAGTGGCAAGAGACCCAGTACTTC CSVLEWQETQYF TRBJ2-5 TRBV29-1 - -
TGTGCCACCAGTGATTCGGACACTGAAGCTTTCTTT CATSDSDTEAFF TRBJ1-1 TRBV24-1 - many
TGCAGCGTTCCTGACAGCTCTGGAAACACCATATATTTT CSVPDSSGNTIYF TRBJ1-3 TRBV29-1 - -
TGTGCCAGCAGCCCCGCGGGGGGCGGGACAGTCAATGAGCAGTTCTTC CASSPAGGGTVNEQFF TRBJ2-1 TRBV7-2 - -
TGTGCCAGTAGTATAGTCGGGGGGGGCACAGATACGCAGTATTTT CASSIVGGGTDTQYF TRBJ2-3 TRBV19 TRBD2 few
TGTGCCAGCAGTTTCAGCATACTGAACACTGAAGCTTTCTTT CASSFSILNTEAFF TRBJ1-1 TRBV27 - many
TGCAGTGCTAGAGAATCCAGCGGGGGTCACTACGAGCAGTACTTC CSARESSGGHYEQYF TRBJ2-7 TRBV20-1 TRBD2 few
TGTGCCAGCAGCCTCGGACAGTTGATCACCGGGGAGCTGTTTTTT CASSLGQLITGELFF TRBJ2-2 TRBV13 - many
TGTGCCAGCAGCTTAGGGGACAGGGCGGGAAAGCAGTACTTC CASSLGDRAGKQYF TRBJ2-7 TRBV11-2 TRBD1 -
TGTGCCAGCAGCTTAGCGGGGGACAAGAATTCACCCCTCCACTTT CASSLAGDKNSPLHF TRBJ1-6 TRBV7-2 - -
TGCAGTGCTCCCCGGGACAGGGCTCTCGACGAGCAGTACTTC CSAPRDRALDEQYF TRBJ2-7 TRBV20-1 TRBD1 few
TGCGCCAGCAGCTTAGGTATTCTAAATAGAGAGACCCAGTACTTC CASSLGILNRETQYF TRBJ2-5 TRBV5-1 - -
TGCAGCGTTGGCCGTGGCGGGGAGCTGTTTTTT CSVGRGGELFF TRBJ2-2 TRBV29-1 - many
TGCAGTGCTAGAGATTGGTTAAGCGGGAGGAGGGATACGCAGTATTTT CSARDWLSGRRDTQYF TRBJ2-3 TRBV20-1 TRBD2 -
TGTGCCAGTAGTATTCGGTGGGCTACTGATGAGCAGTTCTTC CASSIRWATDEQFF TRBJ2-1 TRBV19 - -
TGCAGTGCTAGGCCCGGGGTCTTCACTGAAGCTTTCTTT CSARPGVFTEAFF TRBJ1-1 TRBV20-1 - many
TGCAGTGCTAGAGATCCCACAGTGAACACTGAAGCTTTCTTT CSARDPTVNTEAFF TRBJ1-1 TRBV20-1 - many
TGTGCCACCAGTGATTCGGTTACTCCGGAGCTGTTTTTT CATSDSVTPELFF TRBJ2-2 TRBV24-1 - few
TGTGCCAGCAGCTATGGGGCTTGGCAGTTCTTC CASSYGAWQFF TRBJ2-1 TRBV7-2 - few
TGTGCCAGCGGAAGACAGGGTTGGAATGAGCAGTTCTTC CASGRQGWNEQFF TRBJ2-1 TRBV6-2/TRBV6-3 TRBD1 few
TGTGCCAGCAGTTGGACTCGGAACACCGGGGAGCTGTTTTTT CASSWTRNTGELFF TRBJ2-2 TRBV12-3/TRBV12-4 - few
TGTGCCAGCAAAGTACAGGGGGCCGGGGAGCTGTTTTTT CASKVQGAGELFF TRBJ2-2 TRBV27 TRBD1 -
TGTGCCAGCAGTTACTCGGGGCAGTCCTATGGCTACACCTTC CASSYSGQSYGYTF TRBJ1-2 TRBV6-5 - many